What follows describes a single T cell receptor beta chain. Assay: immunoSEQ multiplex PCR; the TCRdb copy retains only in-frame clones and omits some. The sample carries approximately 170,000 clones, 88% recorded once. This sample stems from a study of blood T cell repertoires in COVID-19. The sequenced material came from PBMCs or T cells enriched from blood (not recorded which). This clonotype was obtained from a woman aged 18-30 years who had recovered from COVID-19.

As DNA, the CDR3 is TGTGCCAGCAGCCAACGACAAAAAGGCCCTGAAGCTTTCTTT. As protein: CASSQRQKGPEAFF. V is TRBV13 and J is TRBJ1-1; D not resolved. The CDR3 loop spans 14 amino acids. CDR1 is PRHDT, CDR2 FYEKMQ, per germline (reference sequence). Trimming stripped 5 bases from V and 6 bases from J, with 16 bases between.